One sample yielded the 8 T cell receptor beta chains listed below, sequenced in a study of shared clonotypes between healthy human individuals. Assay: immunoSEQ multiplex PCR; the TCRdb copy retains only in-frame clones and omits some. The repertoire holds 2.3 million or so clones, 80% to 95% seen once, with 0.39% in the top ten. The source material was naive CD4+ T cells from PBMCs. Subset meaning: CD45RA+ positively selected. The origin of the receptors is a man younger than 35 in good health. Some clones in this sample may be carry-over from other donors' samples.

The chain joins TRBV27 to TRBJ1-1; 10 positions match TRBD1. CDR3 length: 17 amino acids. Germline values: CDR1 MNHEY, CDR2 SMNVEV (reference sequence). Trimming took 6 bases from V and 5 from J; bases not matched to a gene: 15. This CDR3 is CASSFHGDRGGWTEAFF. The CDR3 coding sequence is TGTGCCAGCAGCTTCCACGGGGACAGGGGAGGATGGACTGAAGCTTTCTTT.

The chain uses TRBV19 and TRBJ2-1, with a tentative D call TRBD2 (6 bases). The CDR3 covers 16 residues. Looked up from germline, CDR1 is LNHDA and CDR2 is SQIVND (reference sequence). The V gene lost 6 bases and the J gene lost 5 bases, with 20 bases spanning the gap. The CDR3 here is CASRDRGGTGHNEQFF. CDR3 in DNA: TGTGCCAGTAGAGACCGAGGCGGGACGGGCCACAATGAGCAGTTCTTC.

This chain uses TRBV18 with TRBJ1-4; D is unresolved. The germline V gene encodes CDR1 KGHSH and CDR2 LQKENI. The CDR3 has 15 residues. The V end lost 0 bases, the J end lost 0 bases, and 5 bases lay between the germline ends. In nucleotides, the CDR3 is TGTGCCAGCTCACCACCTTCAACAACTAATGAAAAACTGTTTTTT. Residues: CASSPPSTTNEKLFF.

This clone was seen a single time. The chain joins TRBV5-1 to TRBJ2-3; 12 bases match TRBD2. Trimming took 4 bases from V and 5 from J; bases not matched to a gene: 8. CDR1 and CDR2 from the germline V gene are SGHRS and YFSETQ. The CDR3 is 16 amino acids. CDR3 in DNA: TGCGCCAGCAGCCCACAGGCACTAGCGGGAGGAGATACGCAGTATTTT. It encodes CASSPQALAGGDTQYF. Using reference TRBV5-1 and TRBJ2-3 for the parts outside the CDR3, the full variable domain is KAGVTQTPRYLIKTRGQQVTLSCSPISGHRSVSWYQQTPGQGLQFLFEYFSETQRNKGNFPGRFSGRQFSNSRSEMNVSTLELGDSALYLCASSPQALAGGDTQYFGPGTRLTVL.

Points on this clone: This same CDR3 is encoded by further DNA sequences in the sample. This CDR3 is CASSLEPYGYTF. The CDR3 DNA reads TGTGCCAGCAGTTTGGAACCCTATGGCTACACCTTC. The chain carries TRBV28 and TRBJ1-2; D not resolved. With 3 bases removed from V and 4 bases from J, the gap between germline ends came to 6 bases. This CDR3 spans 12 amino acids. Per germline, CDR1 MDHEN and CDR2 SYDVKM.

This chain links TRBV19 with TRBJ2-1, with a weak D call TRBD2 (5 bases). The germline CDR1 and CDR2 sequences are LNHDA and SQIVND (reference sequence). Trimming cost V 4 bases and J 5 bases, with 6 bases left between them. This CDR3 is 12 amino acids long. In DNA, the CDR3 is TGTGCCAGTAGTAAACTAGACAATGAGCAGTTCTTC. The encoded protein is CASSKLDNEQFF.

This chain connects TRBV7-3 to TRBJ2-3, with D tentatively TRBD2 (6 bases). The germline CDR1 and CDR2 sequences are SGHTA and FQGTGA. The CDR3 length is 15 residues. The germline V and J ends were trimmed by 4 bases and 1 base, with 12 bases remaining between them. In DNA form, the CDR3 reads TGTGCCAGCAGCTATAGCGGCCCGGGCACAGATACGCAGTATTTT. Its translation is CASSYSGPGTDTQYF. Supplemented by reference TRBV7-3 and TRBJ2-3, the full variable domain reads GAGVSQTPSNKVTEKGKYVELRCDPISGHTALYWYRQSLGQGPEFLIYFQGTGAADDSGLPNDRFFAVRPEGSVSTLKIQRTERGDSAVYLCASSYSGPGTDTQYFGPGTRLTVL.

To note about this clone: Other DNA sequences in the same sample also yield this CDR3. The V gene is TRBV5-1, the J gene TRBJ2-6; no clear D gene. The CDR3 sequence is 15 residues long. Germline V gene data show CDR1 as SGHRS and CDR2 as YFSETQ. Trimming stripped 0 bases from V and 0 bases from J, with 4 bases between. The DNA for the CDR3 is TGCGCCAGCAGCTTGGCTAGCTCTGGGGCCAACGTCCTGACTTTC. It encodes CASSLASSGANVLTF. Full variable domain (missing parts from reference TRBV5-1 and TRBJ2-6): KAGVTQTPRYLIKTRGQQVTLSCSPISGHRSVSWYQQTPGQGLQFLFEYFSETQRNKGNFPGRFSGRQFSNSRSEMNVSTLELGDSALYLCASSLASSGANVLTFGAGSRLTVL.